This record covers a single T cell receptor (beta chain). TCRdb re-called the PCR reads through MiXCR, storing one row per CDR3 protein. The table lists about 17,000 distinct CDR3 sequences, around 50% of them singletons, with approximately 45% in the top ten. Germline-derived CDR1 and CDR2 are SGHNT and YYREEE (reference sequence). The CDR3 covers 13 residues. Trimming took 1 base from V and 8 from J, leaving 12 bases between them. The data were taken from a study of tumor-infiltrating lymphocytes in oesophageal squamous cell carcinoma. The sequencing input was normal esophageal tissue next to the tumor. This sequence originates from a female donor with esophageal squamous cell carcinoma. The chain links TRBV5-4 to TRBJ1-1; TRBD1 might be the D (6 bases). The CDR3 DNA reads as TGTGCCAGCAGCTTGCCGGGGGGCGCGGAAGCTTTCTTT. It yields the protein CASSLPGGAEAFF.